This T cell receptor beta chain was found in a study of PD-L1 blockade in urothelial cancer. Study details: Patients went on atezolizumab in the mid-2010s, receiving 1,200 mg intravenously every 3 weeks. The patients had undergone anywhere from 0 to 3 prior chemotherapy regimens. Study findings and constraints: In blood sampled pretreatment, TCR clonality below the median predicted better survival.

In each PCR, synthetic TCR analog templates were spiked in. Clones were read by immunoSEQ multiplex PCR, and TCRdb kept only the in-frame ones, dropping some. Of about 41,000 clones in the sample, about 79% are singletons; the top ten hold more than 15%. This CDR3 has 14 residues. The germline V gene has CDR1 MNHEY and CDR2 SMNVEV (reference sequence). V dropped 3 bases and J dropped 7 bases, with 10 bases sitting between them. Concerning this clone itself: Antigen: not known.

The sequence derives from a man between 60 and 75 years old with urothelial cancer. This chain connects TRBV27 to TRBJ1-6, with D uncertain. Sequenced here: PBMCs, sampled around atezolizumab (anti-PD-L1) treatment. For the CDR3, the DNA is TGTGCCAGCAGTTTGAACAGTCGCAATTCACCCCTCCACTTT. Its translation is CASSLNSRNSPLHF.